Shown below are 32 T cell receptor beta chains from a single sample sequenced in a study of cytomegalovirus exposure and HLA in healthy donors. Primers included in the PCR were 60 Vbeta and 13 Jbeta primers. The assay was immunoSEQ multiplex PCR, and TCRdb's table has in-frame clones only and misses some. The table includes some 100,000 clones, more than 65% detected once. Sequencing was carried out using PBMCs. The receptors derive from a woman between 18 and 29 years old in good health and CMV-seronegative.

The J gene is TRBJ1-2, the V gene TRBV6-1; 12 bases are a match to TRBD1. CDR1 is MNHNS, CDR2 SASEGT, per germline. The V segment lost 3 bases and the J segment 1 base; nucleotides outside the gene matches: 12. The CDR3 is made up of 19 amino acids. The CDR3 region is CASSEVAGQGAWGNYGYTF. DNA for the CDR3: TGTGCCAGCAGTGAGGTCGCGGGACAGGGGGCTTGGGGTAACTATGGCTACACCTTC.

This chain links TRBV27 with TRBJ2-3, with D perhaps matching TRBD2 (6 bases). CDR1 and CDR2 from the germline V gene are MNHEY and SMNVEV (reference sequence). The CDR3 consists of 14 residues. The V gene lost 5 bases and the J gene lost 2 bases, with 11 bases spanning the gap. In DNA form, the CDR3 reads TGTGCCAGCAGTCGGGGACTTCCCACAGATACGCAGTATTTT. Amino acid sequence: CASSRGLPTDTQYF.

The rearrangement joins TRBV30 to TRBJ2-3; TRBD2 matches 12 bases. The CDR3 runs to 14 residues. Germline values: CDR1 GTSNPN, CDR2 SVGIG (reference sequence). Trimming took 2 bases from V and 3 from J; bases not matched to a gene: 0. Here the CDR3 DNA reads TGTGCCTGGAGTACTAGCGGGAGGACAGATACGCAGTATTTT. Translating it yields CAWSTSGRTDTQYF. The full variable domain, in which reference TRBV30 and TRBJ2-3 provide the parts outside the CDR3, is SQTIHQWPATLVQPVGSPLSLECTVEGTSNPNLYWYRQAAGRGLQLLFYSVGIGQISSEVPQNLSASRPQDRQFILSSKKLLLSDSGFYLCAWSTSGRTDTQYFGPGTRLTVL.

The chain joins TRBV5-6 to TRBJ2-1; the match to TRBD1 covers 11 bases. The CDR3 loop spans 17 amino acids. Germline CDR1 is SGHDT and CDR2 is YYEEEE. V was clipped by 4 bases and J by 4 bases; unmatched bases: 10. This CDR3 is CASSPTIGTGGYNEQFF. Written as DNA, the CDR3 is TGTGCCAGCAGCCCTACAATAGGGACAGGGGGGTACAATGAGCAGTTCTTC. The complete variable domain, with remaining parts taken from reference TRBV5-6 and TRBJ2-1, reads DAGVTQSPTHLIKTRGQQVTLRCSPKSGHDTVSWYQQALGQGPQFIFQYYEEEERQRGNFPDRFSGHQFPNYSSELNVNALLLGDSALYLCASSPTIGTGGYNEQFFGPGTRLTVL.

This clone was seen just once. This chain uses TRBV2 with TRBJ2-5; TRBD2 agrees at 10 bases. The J segment lost 2 bases and the V segment lost 7 bases, leaving 7 bases of the junction unmatched. Germline CDR1 and CDR2: SNHLY and FYNNEI. The CDR3 consists of 15 residues. The CDR3 loop reads CASNIAGGPQETQYF. For the CDR3, the DNA is TGTGCCAGCAACATAGCGGGGGGACCTCAAGAGACCCAGTACTTC.

This clone has only one observation. The chain combines TRBV6-5 with TRBJ2-7; 11 bases agree with TRBD1. V was pared by 10 bases and J by 6 bases, with 8 bases of the junction left unmatched. CDR3 length: 13 amino acids. Germline V gene sequence: CDR1 MNHEY, CDR2 SVGAGI. The CDR3 DNA reads TGTGCCACCGGGACAGGGGGTTCTTTCGAGCAGTACTTC. This translates into CATGTGGSFEQYF.

V and J are TRBV15 and TRBJ1-4; 10 nucleotides line up with TRBD1. Germline V CDR1 and CDR2: LNHNV, YYDKDF (reference sequence). J gave up 6 bases and V 0 bases, and 4 bases lay outside the gene matches. CDR3 size: 16 residues. CDR3 region: CATSRDGGTGDEKLFF. In nucleotides, the CDR3 is TGTGCCACCAGCAGAGATGGAGGGACAGGGGATGAAAAACTGTTTTTT.

The chain combines TRBV28 with TRBJ1-5, with D possibly TRBD1 on 5 matching bases. This CDR3 region has 15 residues. Trimming took off 2 bases at V and 2 bases at J, with 10 bases between the two ends. CDR1 MDHEN and CDR2 SYDVKM come from the germline V gene. DNA for the CDR3: TGTGCCAGCAGTTTACGGGGGGGAGGCAATCAGCCCCAGCATTTT. Translating it yields CASSLRGGGNQPQHF.

The chain links TRBV4-3 to TRBJ2-7, with D possibly matching TRBD1 (5 bases). The V end was cut by 2 bases, the J end by 0 bases, with 14 bases between. This CDR3 contains 16 residues. The V gene's germline CDR1 is LGHNA and CDR2 YSLEER. Here the CDR3 reads CASSQSRAVDSYEQYF. CDR3 DNA sequence: TGCGCCAGCAGCCAAAGCAGGGCGGTCGACTCCTACGAGCAGTACTTC.

V gene TRBV25-1 combines with J gene TRBJ2-1; 9 positions match TRBD1. The CDR3 spans 13 residues. V lost 4 bases, J lost 14 bases, and 9 bases stayed unmatched. The germline gives CDR1 MGHDK, CDR2 SYGVNS. In DNA, the CDR3 is TGTGCCAGCAGTGTAACAGGGGGCCTAGCAGAGTTCTTC. It translates to CASSVTGGLAEFF.

The DNA of the CDR3 is TGTGCCAGCAGCTACCCCGACAGGGCCTCCTACGAGCAGTACTTC. The encoded protein is CASSYPDRASYEQYF. The chain has TRBV28 and TRBJ2-7, with TRBD1 matching over 7 bases. The CDR3 loop spans 15 amino acids. V trimming: 6 bases; J trimming: 0 bases; junction bases outside the gene matches: 8. The germline V gene has CDR1 MDHEN and CDR2 SYDVKM.

The chain recombines TRBV19 with TRBJ2-5; 7 bases match TRBD1. TRBJ2-7 matches the DNA end more closely, so the J call is doubtful. Per germline, CDR1 LNHDA and CDR2 SQIVND (reference sequence). The CDR3 consists of 16 residues. The CDR3 loop reads CASSTSWGRGSYEQYF. The CDR3 region has the DNA TGTGCCAGTAGTACCAGTTGGGGCAGGGGGTCCTACGAGCAGTACTTC.

This chain joins TRBV7-8 and TRBJ2-5; 7 positions match TRBD1. Germline lookup yields CDR1 SGHVS and CDR2 FQNEAQ. Trimming cost V 2 bases and J 4 bases; bases outside gene matches: 4. The CDR3 contains 14 residues. The CDR3: CASSLIAGGETQYF. In DNA, the CDR3 is TGTGCCAGCAGCTTAATCGCAGGGGGAGAGACCCAGTACTTC.

This clone showed up just once. V is TRBV13 and J is TRBJ2-1, with 12 bases identical to TRBD2. The ends lost 0 bases at V and 0 bases at J; junction bases unmatched: 12. The germline V gene encodes CDR1 PRHDT and CDR2 FYEKMQ (reference sequence). The CDR3 runs 21 residues. CDR3 DNA sequence: TGTGCCAGCAGCTTAGGGAGGGAGACTAGCGGGGGCCGTAGCTCCTACAATGAGCAGTTCTTC. This sequence encodes CASSLGRETSGGRSSYNEQFF.

The chain has TRBV19 and TRBJ1-5, with a tentative D call TRBD1 (6 bases). V lost 7 bases and J 3 bases, leaving 16 bases between the germline ends. CDR1 and CDR2 (germline): LNHDA, SQIVND (reference sequence). The CDR3 totals 15 residues. The CDR3 is CASTLDGQFNQPQHF. CDR3 nucleotide sequence: TGTGCCAGTACCTTGGACGGACAGTTCAATCAGCCCCAGCATTTT.

This clone was detected many times. This chain uses TRBV6-6 with TRBJ2-7; a weak D match, TRBD1 (7 bases). The CDR3 is 14 residues long. Germline lookup yields CDR1 MNHNY and CDR2 SVGAGI (reference sequence). Between the trimmed V and J ends, which lost 6 bases and 0 bases, there was a span of 12 bases. The CDR3 is CASRPGDSSYEQYF. The CDR3 DNA follows: TGTGCCAGCAGACCGGGGGACAGCTCCTACGAGCAGTACTTC.

The rearrangement uses TRBV2 and TRBJ1-2; D unresolved. Per the germline V gene, CDR1 is SNHLY and CDR2 is FYNNEI. The CDR3 contains 12 residues. The ends were cut back, 11 bases at V and 0 bases at J, with 10 bases in the middle. As DNA, the CDR3 is TGTGCCTTTTTTATCGCTAACTATGGCTACACCTTC. Translating it yields CAFFIANYGYTF.

V gene TRBV27 combines with J gene TRBJ1-1; TRBD1 might be the D (6 bases). The CDR3 runs 17 residues. The ends were cut back, 5 bases at V and 1 base at J, with 20 bases in the middle. Germline V gene lookup returns CDR1 MNHEY and CDR2 SMNVEV (reference sequence). Here the CDR3 DNA reads TGTGCCAGCAGTCCGACATCAACCGGGACAACGAACACTGAAGCTTTCTTT. Its protein is CASSPTSTGTTNTEAFF.

The V gene is TRBV10-3, the J gene TRBJ1-1; 7 bases are shared with TRBD1. Per the germline V gene, CDR1 is ENHRY and CDR2 is SYGVKD. CDR3 length equals 16 residues. V was pared by 4 bases and J by 1 base, with 9 bases of the junction left unmatched. The CDR3 here is CAISAPTGRGNTEAFF. Written as DNA, the CDR3 is TGTGCCATCAGTGCACCGACAGGGAGAGGGAACACTGAAGCTTTCTTT.

V gene TRBV5-1 combines with J gene TRBJ2-5; a possible D gene is TRBD1 (7 bases). Germline V gene lookup returns CDR1 SGHRS and CDR2 YFSETQ. The germline V and J ends were trimmed by 5 bases and 5 bases, with 22 bases remaining between them. The CDR3 contains 16 residues. The CDR3, as DNA: TGCGCCAGCAGACCGTCGACAGGGAGGATTAGGGAGACCCAGTACTTC. Amino acids: CASRPSTGRIRETQYF.

This chain uses TRBV18 with TRBJ2-7; D is perhaps TRBD1 (5 bases). The CDR3 loop spans 17 amino acids. Germline V gene data show CDR1 as KGHSH and CDR2 as LQKENI. Trimming took 6 bases from V and 0 from J, leaving 21 bases between them. In nucleotides, the CDR3 is TGTGCCAGCTCGCTCCTGGTAGAAGCAGGGTCCTCCTACGAGCAGTACTTC. Translated: CASSLLVEAGSSYEQYF.

V is TRBV2 and J is TRBJ2-1; unclear D gene. The CDR3 totals 14 residues. Trimming cost V 7 bases and J 6 bases, with 16 bases left between them. Per the germline V gene, CDR1 is SNHLY and CDR2 is FYNNEI. CDR3 loop: CASITPRHGNEQFF. CDR3 nucleotide sequence: TGTGCCAGCATCACCCCGCGGCATGGCAATGAGCAGTTCTTC.

This chain connects TRBV14 to TRBJ2-3, with 9 bases that match TRBD2. Germline V gives CDR1 SGHDN, CDR2 FVKESK. The J segment lost 1 base and the V segment lost 4 bases, leaving 3 bases of the junction unmatched. The length of the CDR3 is 15 residues. The CDR3 coding sequence is TGTGCCAGCAGCCCGACTAGCGGAGGCACAGATACGCAGTATTTT. Translating gives CASSPTSGGTDTQYF.

The rearrangement links TRBV19 to TRBJ2-2, with 16 bases identical to TRBD2. This CDR3 is built from 18 residues. The trim removed 8 bases at V and 3 bases at J, leaving 9 bases unmatched. Germline lookup yields CDR1 LNHDA and CDR2 SQIVND (reference sequence). CDR3 sequence (DNA): TGTGCCAGTTATCCGGGACTAGCGGGGGGGCCCGACACCGGGGAGCTGTTTTTT. Translation: CASYPGLAGGPDTGELFF.

This chain links TRBV30 with TRBJ1-3; 9 bases line up with TRBD1. Germline V gives CDR1 GTSNPN, CDR2 SVGIG (reference sequence). The junction had 6 bases not matched to a gene; V was cut back by 3 bases and J by 3 bases. The CDR3 is 15 amino acids. CDR3 DNA sequence: TGTGCCTGGAGCAGGACAGGGGCAGATGGAAACACCATATATTTT. Its protein product is CAWSRTGADGNTIYF.

The chain links TRBV11-2 to TRBJ1-6; 9 bases agree with TRBD1. This CDR3 comprises 15 residues. Losses at the gene ends were 6 bases for V and 7 bases for J; bases not matched to a gene: 7. CDR1 and CDR2 from the germline V gene are SGHAT and FQNNGV. This chain's CDR3 is CASRHTGTGNSPLHF. DNA for the CDR3: TGTGCCAGCAGACACACGGGGACAGGGAATTCACCCCTCCACTTT.

The chain employs TRBV5-4 and TRBJ1-4, with 7 bases matching TRBD1. Germline assignment: CDR1 SGHNT and CDR2 YYREEE (reference sequence). The CDR3 length is 15 residues. V lost 3 bases and J lost 5; bases outside the gene matches: 7. The CDR3 sequence is CASSYGTAYNEKLFF. Written as DNA, the CDR3 is TGTGCCAGCAGCTACGGGACAGCTTACAATGAAAAACTGTTTTTT.

V usage is TRBV5-4 and J usage is TRBJ2-3, with D unresolved. Trimming cost V 8 bases and J 4 bases, with 17 bases left between them. CDR1 is SGHNT and CDR2 is YYREEE in the germline V gene (reference sequence). The CDR3 contains 14 residues. The CDR3 DNA sequence: TGTGCCAGTCGACTTATTCCCACCCCAGATACGCAGTATTTT. Its translation is CASRLIPTPDTQYF. The full variable domain, in which reference TRBV5-4 and TRBJ2-3 provide the parts outside the CDR3, is ETGVTQSPTHLIKTRGQQVTLRCSSQSGHNTVSWYQQALGQGPQFIFQYYREEENGRGNFPPRFSGLQFPNYSSELNVNALELDDSALYLCASRLIPTPDTQYFGPGTRLTVL.

V gene TRBV28 combines with J gene TRBJ2-1; a weak D match, TRBD2 (7 bases). V lost 6 bases and J 12 bases, leaving 15 bases between the germline ends. The germline gives CDR1 MDHEN, CDR2 SYDVKM. This CDR3 comprises 12 residues. The CDR3 region has the DNA TGTGCCAGCAGGGATTTGCGGGGGCTGCAGTTCTTC. Amino acids: CASRDLRGLQFF. The full variable domain, rest sourced from reference TRBV28 and TRBJ2-1, is DVKVTQSSRYLVKRTGEKVFLECVQDMDHENMFWYRQDPGLGLRLIYFSYDVKMKEKGDIPEGYSVSREKKERFSLILESASTNQTSMYLCASRDLRGLQFFGPGTRLTVL.

This clone showed up just a few times. This chain connects TRBV5-6 to TRBJ1-3, with TRBD1 as a possible D gene (5 bases). The germline V and J ends were trimmed by 3 bases and 5 bases, with 6 bases remaining between them. In germline, CDR1 is SGHDT, CDR2 YYEEEE. This CDR3 spans 12 amino acids. The CDR3 is CASSSGRNTIYF. CDR3 coding DNA: TGTGCCAGCAGCTCAGGGAGAAACACCATATATTTT.

The chain combines TRBV7-7 with TRBJ2-5; D is perhaps TRBD1 (8 bases). V dropped 5 bases and J dropped 2 bases, with 15 bases sitting between them. This CDR3 is built from 15 residues. CDR1 SSHAT and CDR2 FNYEAQ come from the germline V gene (reference sequence). The CDR3 DNA follows: TGTGCCAGCAGCCCCGGACAGGGAGGGCAAGAGACCCAGTACTTC. It is translated as CASSPGQGGQETQYF.

The chain uses TRBV6-1 and TRBJ1-2; weak D call: TRBD1 (6 bases). Germline V gives CDR1 MNHNS, CDR2 SASEGT. The CDR3 totals 12 residues. V lost 3 bases and J lost 8, with 10 bases in between. The DNA for the CDR3 is TGTGCCAGCAGTGAGTACAGGGTAGGCTACACCTTC. This translates into CASSEYRVGYTF.